This is a list of T cell receptor beta chains from one sample in a study of CD8 T cells in ankylosing spondylitis. TCRdb reanalysed the 5' RACE reads using MiXCR and keeps one entry per CDR3 protein. The table includes 40,000 or so distinct CDR3 sequences, less than 4% detected once. Sample: blood, either unsorted or a sorted T cell fraction (not recorded which). The receptors stem from a male donor with ankylosing spondylitis or in good health (not recorded which). Both conserved end residues are part of each CDR3.

TRBJ2-3 | TRBV9 | CASSPGLAAFTQYF
TRBJ2-1 | TRBV9 | CASSVTTPGLAGAEQFF
TRBJ1-4 | TRBV9 | CASSVAGTTNEKLFF
TRBJ2-3 | TRBV9 | CASSGRGFFRDRVRDTQYF
TRBJ2-4 | TRBV9 | CASSGAAKNIQYF
TRBJ2-2 | TRBV9 | CASSVGDPNTGELFF
TRBJ1-6 | TRBV9 | CASSVDPDSPLRGSPLHF
TRBJ2-1 | TRBV9 | CASSVAGQGVEQFF
TRBJ1-4 | TRBV9 | CASSKGRLDEKLFF
TRBJ2-4 | TRBV9 | CASSVAPGQGANKNIQYF
TRBJ2-3 | TRBV9 | CASSLTGTTYTDTQYF
TRBJ2-1 | TRBV9 | CASSVGGGGGYNEQFF
TRBJ2-3 | TRBV9 | CASSVAQRGSTDTQYF
TRBJ2-3 | TRBV9 | CASSVASGASTDTQSF
TRBJ1-3 | TRBV9 | CASSVVGRSSGNTIYF
TRBJ2-5 | TRBV9 | CASSVAPLAGFQETQYF
TRBJ2-5 | TRBV9 | CASSVAVSGSQETQYF